The following is a T cell receptor beta chain sequence with its context. This entry comes from a study of blood T cell repertoires in COVID-19. Study-level background: Collection of acute and convalescent COVID-19 samples took place in the United States, Italy and Spain. T cells, B-cell-depleted T cells, or PBMCs supplied cDNA or gDNA.

V was clipped by 2 bases and J by 0 bases, with 14 bases between them. This CDR3 is 16 amino acids long. Germline assignment: CDR1 MNHNY and CDR2 SVGAGI (reference sequence). Original data processing: Using reference gene primer amplification, nucleated cell counts were estimated. Profiling relied on immunoSEQ multiplex PCR, and the TCRdb table lists in-frame clones only, not all of them. The DNA was the basis for D and trimming; V, J and clone size are from that table. This table has 100,000 or so clones, around 84% appearing once. The source is a woman in her sixties in a cohort sampled during active or convalescent COVID-19. The rearrangement joins TRBV6-6 to TRBJ2-7; D may be TRBD1 (6 bases). Sequenced: peripheral blood. CDR3 region: CASSYGGQLNSYEQYF. The CDR3 nucleotides read TGTGCCAGCAGTTACGGTGGACAGTTGAACTCCTACGAGCAGTACTTC.